This TCR beta chain was profiled in a study of beta chain features in type 1 diabetes. Germline CDR1 is LGHNA and CDR2 is YSLEER. The length of the CDR3 is 16 residues. V trimming: 3 bases; J trimming: 9 bases; junction bases outside the gene matches: 10. A few counts support this clone. Antigen unknown. Study results and limitations: Comparison showed that naive, central memory and Treg TCRB repertoires appeared more similar among patients than among healthy donors.

cDNA synthesis used the whole RNA isolate, giving expressed TCRB sequences. Clones were read by immunoSEQ multiplex PCR, and TCRdb kept only the in-frame ones, dropping some. In the table there are approximately 120,000 clones, around 40% of which are singletons. The J gene is TRBJ2-1, the V gene TRBV4-3; 11 nucleotides line up with TRBD2. The receptor comes from a woman between 18 and 29 years old in good health. The sample taken for sequencing was stem cell memory CD4+ T cells from blood. CDR3 loop: CASSQGLAEMTGEQFF. CDR3 nucleotides: TGCGCCAGCAGCCAGGGACTAGCGGAGATGACCGGTGAGCAGTTCTTC.